Reported below is one T cell receptor beta chain. The data derive from a study of blood T cell repertoires in COVID-19. The ends lost 8 bases at V and 7 bases at J; junction bases unmatched: 13. The CDR3 runs 15 residues. Germline assignment: CDR1 LNHDA and CDR2 SQIVND (reference sequence). In the source study's methods: By means of reference gene primer amplification, nucleated cell counts were estimated. The assay was immunoSEQ multiplex PCR, and TCRdb's table has in-frame clones only and misses some. That table supplies the V and J calls and clone size; D and trimming were determined from the DNA. The data contain 150,000 or so clones, roughly nine tenths of them singletons.

This clonotype was sampled from a middle-aged man with acute or convalescent COVID-19. The sequenced material came from peripheral blood. The gene calls are TRBV19 and TRBJ2-2; 7 bases line up with TRBD1. CDR3 in amino acids: CASGSQGGADGELFF. In DNA form, the CDR3 reads TGTGCCAGTGGGAGTCAAGGGGGCGCGGACGGGGAGCTGTTTTTT.